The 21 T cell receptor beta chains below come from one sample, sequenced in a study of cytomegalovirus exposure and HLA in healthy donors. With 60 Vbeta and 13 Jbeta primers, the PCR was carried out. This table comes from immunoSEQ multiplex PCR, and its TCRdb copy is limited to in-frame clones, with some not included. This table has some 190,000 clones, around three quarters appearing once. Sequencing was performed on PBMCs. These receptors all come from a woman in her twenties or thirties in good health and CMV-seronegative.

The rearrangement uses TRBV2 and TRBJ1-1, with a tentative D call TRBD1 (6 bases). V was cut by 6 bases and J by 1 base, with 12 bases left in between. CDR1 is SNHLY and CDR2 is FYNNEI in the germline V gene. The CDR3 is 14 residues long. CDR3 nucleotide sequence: TGTGCCAGCAGGGGGGCCTTCGGGAACACTGAAGCTTTCTTT. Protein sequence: CASRGAFGNTEAFF.

In nucleotides, the CDR3 is TGTGCCAGCAACACCCCAGGGCAGCAAGAGACCCAGTACTTC. It specifies CASNTPGQQETQYF. The V call is TRBV2, the J call TRBJ2-5; TRBD1 is a possible D gene (5 bases). Trimming removed 7 bases from V and 2 bases from J, with 14 bases in between. The CDR3 has 14 residues. In germline, CDR1 is SNHLY, CDR2 FYNNEI.

CDR3 protein: CASSQAEFNAFF. The CDR3 DNA sequence: TGTGCCAGCAGCCAGGCCGAATTTAACGCTTTCTTT. The gene calls are TRBV7-2 and TRBJ1-1; no clear D gene. Germline V gene sequence: CDR1 SGHTA, CDR2 FQGNSA. This CDR3 spans 12 amino acids. Trimming shortened V by 5 bases and J by 11 bases, and 15 bases separated the two germline ends.

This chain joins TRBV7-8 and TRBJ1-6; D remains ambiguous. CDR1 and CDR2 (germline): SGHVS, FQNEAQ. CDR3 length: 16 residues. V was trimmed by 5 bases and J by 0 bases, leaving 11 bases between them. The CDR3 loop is CASSPTRVSYNSPLHF. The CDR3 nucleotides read TGTGCCAGCAGCCCCACGAGGGTCTCCTATAATTCACCCCTCCACTTT.

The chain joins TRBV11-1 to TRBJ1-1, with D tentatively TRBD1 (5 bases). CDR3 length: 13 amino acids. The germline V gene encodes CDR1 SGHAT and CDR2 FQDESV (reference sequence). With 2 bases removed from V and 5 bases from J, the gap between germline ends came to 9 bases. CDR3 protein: CASSLLRGTEAFF. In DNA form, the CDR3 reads TGTGCCAGCAGCTTATTAAGGGGTACTGAAGCTTTCTTT.

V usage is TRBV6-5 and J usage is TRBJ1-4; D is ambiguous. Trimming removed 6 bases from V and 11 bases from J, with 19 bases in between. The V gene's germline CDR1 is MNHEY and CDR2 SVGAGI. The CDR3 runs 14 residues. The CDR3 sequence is CASREISSLRKLFF. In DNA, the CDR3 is TGTGCCAGCAGGGAAATAAGCTCCTTGAGGAAACTGTTTTTT.

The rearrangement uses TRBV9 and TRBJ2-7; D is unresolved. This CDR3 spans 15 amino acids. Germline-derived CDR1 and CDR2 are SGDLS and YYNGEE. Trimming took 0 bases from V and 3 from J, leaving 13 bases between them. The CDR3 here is CASSVGADGLYEQYF. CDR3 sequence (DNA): TGTGCCAGCAGCGTAGGGGCTGATGGCCTCTACGAGCAGTACTTC.

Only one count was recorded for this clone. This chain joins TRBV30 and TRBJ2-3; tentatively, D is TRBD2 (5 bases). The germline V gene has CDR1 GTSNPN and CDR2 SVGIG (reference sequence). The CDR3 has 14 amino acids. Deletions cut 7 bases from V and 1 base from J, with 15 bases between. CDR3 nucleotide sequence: TGTGCCTCCGGGGTGTCAACTGGCACAGATACGCAGTATTTT. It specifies CASGVSTGTDTQYF.

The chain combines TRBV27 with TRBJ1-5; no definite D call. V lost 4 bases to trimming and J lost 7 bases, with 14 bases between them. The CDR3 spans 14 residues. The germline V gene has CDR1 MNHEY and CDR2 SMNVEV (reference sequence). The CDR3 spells CASSSVGNYQPQHF. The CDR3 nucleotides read TGTGCCAGCAGTTCGGTCGGGAATTACCAGCCCCAGCATTTT.

The CDR3 DNA reads TGTGCCTGGAGTGGGGCCGGGACAGGGGGGCTGGCCCTCCACTTT. It translates to CAWSGAGTGGLALHF. The chain combines TRBV30 with TRBJ1-6; 11 nucleotides line up with TRBD1. This CDR3 contains 15 residues. Losses at the gene ends were 1 base for V and 14 bases for J; bases not matched to a gene: 10. Germline values: CDR1 GTSNPN, CDR2 SVGIG (reference sequence).

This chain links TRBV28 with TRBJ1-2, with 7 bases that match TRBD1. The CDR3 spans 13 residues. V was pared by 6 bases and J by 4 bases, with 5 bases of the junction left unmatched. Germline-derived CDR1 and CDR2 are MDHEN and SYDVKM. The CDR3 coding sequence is TGTGCCAGCAGACCGACAGGGCTCTATGGCTACACCTTC. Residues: CASRPTGLYGYTF.

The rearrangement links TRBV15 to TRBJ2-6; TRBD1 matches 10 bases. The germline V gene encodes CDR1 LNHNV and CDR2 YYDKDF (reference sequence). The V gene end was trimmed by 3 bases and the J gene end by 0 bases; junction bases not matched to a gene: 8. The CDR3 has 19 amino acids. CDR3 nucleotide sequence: TGTGCCACCAGCAGTGCCGGGACAGGGGTGACCTCTGGGGCCAACGTCCTGACTTTC. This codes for CATSSAGTGVTSGANVLTF.

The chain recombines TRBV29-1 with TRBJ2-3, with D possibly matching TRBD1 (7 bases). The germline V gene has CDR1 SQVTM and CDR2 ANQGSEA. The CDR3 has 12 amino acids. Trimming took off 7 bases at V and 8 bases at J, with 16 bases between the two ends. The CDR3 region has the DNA TGCAGCGCCAGGGGGGCGAGCGGTACGCAGTATTTT. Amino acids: CSARGASGTQYF.

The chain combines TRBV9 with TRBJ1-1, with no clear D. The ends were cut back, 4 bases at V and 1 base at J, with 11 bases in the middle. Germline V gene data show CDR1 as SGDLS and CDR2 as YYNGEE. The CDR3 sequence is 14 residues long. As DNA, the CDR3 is TGTGCCAGCAGCTCAGGACTGCCGAACACTGAAGCTTTCTTT. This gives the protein CASSSGLPNTEAFF.

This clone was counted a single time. CDR3 sequence reads: CASSQLAGGLYEQYF. The CDR3 DNA sequence: TGTGCCAGCAGTCAACTAGCGGGGGGTCTTTACGAGCAGTACTTC. This chain links TRBV9 with TRBJ2-7; 12 nucleotides match TRBD2. This CDR3 has 15 amino acids. Germline values: CDR1 SGDLS, CDR2 YYNGEE. With V trimmed by 5 bases and J by 4 bases, 7 bases remained unmatched.

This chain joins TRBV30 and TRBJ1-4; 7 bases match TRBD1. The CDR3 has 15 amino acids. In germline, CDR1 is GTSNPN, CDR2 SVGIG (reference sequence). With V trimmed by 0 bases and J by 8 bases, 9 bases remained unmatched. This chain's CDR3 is CAWSVIRGLGEKLFF. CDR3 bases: TGTGCCTGGAGTGTAATAAGGGGGCTAGGGGAAAAACTGTTTTTT.

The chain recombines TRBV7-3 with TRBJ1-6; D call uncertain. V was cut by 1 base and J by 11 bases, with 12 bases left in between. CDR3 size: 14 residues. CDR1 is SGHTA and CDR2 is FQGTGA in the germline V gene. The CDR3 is CASSLIMARAPLHF. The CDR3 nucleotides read TGTGCCAGCAGCTTAATCATGGCGAGGGCACCCCTCCACTTT.

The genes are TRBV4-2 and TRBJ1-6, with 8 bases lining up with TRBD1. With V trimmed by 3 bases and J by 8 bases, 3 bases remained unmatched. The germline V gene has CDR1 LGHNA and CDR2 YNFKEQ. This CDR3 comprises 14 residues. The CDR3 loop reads CASSQGQVDSPLHF. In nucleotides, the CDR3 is TGTGCCAGCAGCCAGGGACAGGTTGATTCACCCCTCCACTTT.

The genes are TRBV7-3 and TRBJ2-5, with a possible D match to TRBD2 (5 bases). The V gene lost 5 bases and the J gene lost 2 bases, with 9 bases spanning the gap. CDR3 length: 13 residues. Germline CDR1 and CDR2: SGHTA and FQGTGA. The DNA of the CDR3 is TGTGCCAGCAGCCGGGGAAATCAAGAGACCCAGTACTTC. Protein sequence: CASSRGNQETQYF.

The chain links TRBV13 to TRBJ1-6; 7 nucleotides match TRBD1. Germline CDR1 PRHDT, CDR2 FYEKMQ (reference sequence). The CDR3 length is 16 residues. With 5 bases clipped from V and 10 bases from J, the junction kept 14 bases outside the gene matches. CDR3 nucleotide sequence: TGTGCCAGCAGCATCGGGCCAGGGACAGTGGAATCACCCCTCCACTTT. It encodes CASSIGPGTVESPLHF.

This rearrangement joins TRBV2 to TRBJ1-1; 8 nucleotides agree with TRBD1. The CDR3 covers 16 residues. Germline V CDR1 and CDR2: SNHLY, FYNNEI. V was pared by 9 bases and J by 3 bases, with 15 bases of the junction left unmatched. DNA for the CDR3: TGTGCCAGTTCTTGGGCAGGGGGCGCCACGGACACTGAAGCTTTCTTT. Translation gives CASSWAGGATDTEAFF.